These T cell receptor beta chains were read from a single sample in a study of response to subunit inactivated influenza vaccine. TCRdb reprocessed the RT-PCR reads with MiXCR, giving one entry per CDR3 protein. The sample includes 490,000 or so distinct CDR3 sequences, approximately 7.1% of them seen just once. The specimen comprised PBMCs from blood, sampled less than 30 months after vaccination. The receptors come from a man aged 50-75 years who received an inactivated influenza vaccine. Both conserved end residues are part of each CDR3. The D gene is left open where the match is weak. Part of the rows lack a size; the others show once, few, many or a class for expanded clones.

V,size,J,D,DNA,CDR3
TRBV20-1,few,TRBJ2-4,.,TGCAGTGCTAGAGTGTCCGGGGGCGAGAACATTCAGTACTTC,CSARVSGGENIQYF
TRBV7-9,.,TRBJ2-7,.,TGTGCCAGCAGCTCCCGGAACGAGCAGTACTTC,CASSSRNEQYF
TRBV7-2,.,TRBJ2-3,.,TGTGCCAGCAGCTTAGATGTCGGCTCGGAACGCACGCAGTATTTT,CASSLDVGSERTQYF
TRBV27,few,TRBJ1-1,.,TGTGCCAGCAGATTAGGAGTGTGGACTGAAGCTTTCTTT,CASRLGVWTEAFF
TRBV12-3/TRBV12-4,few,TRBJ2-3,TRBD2,TGTGCCAGCCGGGGGGGGACTAACACAGATACGCAGTATTTT,CASRGGTNTDTQYF
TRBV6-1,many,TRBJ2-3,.,TGTGCCAGCAGTGAAGCGGGGGGGCTAGATACGCAGTATTTT,CASSEAGGLDTQYF
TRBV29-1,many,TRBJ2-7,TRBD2,TGCAGCGGGGTAGCGGGAGGCCCCGGCGAGCAGTACTTC,CSGVAGGPGEQYF
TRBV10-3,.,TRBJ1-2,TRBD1,TGTGCCATCAGTTCAGACAGGGCTAACTATGGCTACACCTTC,CAISSDRANYGYTF
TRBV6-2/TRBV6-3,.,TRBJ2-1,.,TGTGCCAGCAGTAGGGGGAGTCTAAGCAATGAGCAGTTCTTC,CASSRGSLSNEQFF
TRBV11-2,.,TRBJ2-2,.,TGTGCCAGCAGCTTAGTTGCGGAGACCGGGGAGCTGTTTTTT,CASSLVAETGELFF
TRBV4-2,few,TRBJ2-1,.,TGTGCCAGCAGCCAAGAAGGCAGGGCGGTAACTTATGGGCAGTTCTTC,CASSQEGRAVTYGQFF
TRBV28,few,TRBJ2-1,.,TGTGCCAGCAACCCCCCCCTAGAGCCCAATGAGCAGTTCTTC,CASNPPLEPNEQFF